The 30 T cell receptor beta chains listed next were all sequenced from one sample in a study of blood T cell repertoires in COVID-19. Measured with immunoSEQ multiplex PCR; TCRdb has only the in-frame clones, and not every one. Seen here are roughly 150,000 clones, around nine tenths observed once, and the top ten hold around 2%. The material sequenced was peripheral blood. Receptors were obtained from a man in his fifties who had recovered from COVID-19.

The count of this clone is one. The chain couples TRBV6-5 to TRBJ2-7, with 11 bases that match TRBD1. The CDR3 is 15 residues long. J was trimmed by 2 bases and V by 6 bases; bases with no gene match: 6. Germline CDR1 MNHEY, CDR2 SVGAGI. The CDR3 DNA sequence: TGTGCCAGCAGCCGAGGGACAGGGGGAACCTACGAGCAGTACTTC. This encodes CASSRGTGGTYEQYF.

This clone was seen more than once but under ten times. The chain has TRBV10-2 and TRBJ1-5; 8 bases are a match to TRBD1. Germline lookup yields CDR1 WSHSY and CDR2 SAAADI. V lost 0 bases to trimming and J lost 6 bases; unmatched junction nucleotides: 10. The CDR3 is 17 residues long. CDR3 sequence (DNA): TGCGCCAGCAGTGAGTCGGGGGGGGACAGGCTAAGTCAGCCCCAGCATTTT. Amino acids: CASSESGGDRLSQPQHF.

The genes are TRBV5-1 and TRBJ2-7, with 12 bases fitting TRBD2. The V gene's germline CDR1 is SGHRS and CDR2 YFSETQ. This CDR3 comprises 14 residues. The junction had 3 bases not matched to a gene; V was cut back by 4 bases and J by 4 bases. DNA of the CDR3: TGCGCCAGCAGCCGGACTAGCGGGGATTACGAGCAGTACTTC. As protein: CASSRTSGDYEQYF.

This clone was detected only a few times. V gene TRBV7-6 combines with J gene TRBJ2-2, with 7 bases matching TRBD2. V gave up 3 bases and J gave up 4 bases; unmatched junction bases: 5. Germline V lookup: CDR1 SGHVS, CDR2 FNYEAQ. The CDR3 spans 15 residues. This chain's CDR3 is CASSFAGAGTGELFF. CDR3 bases: TGTGCCAGCAGCTTTGCGGGAGCGGGCACCGGGGAGCTGTTTTTT. Full variable domain (remainder filled in from reference TRBV7-6 and TRBJ2-2): GAGVSQSPRYKVTKRGQDVALRCDPISGHVSLYWYRQALGQGPEFLTYFNYEAQQDKSGLPNDRFSAERPEGSISTLTIQRTEQRDSAMYRCASSFAGAGTGELFFGEGSRLTVL.

This clone has more than one count but fewer than ten. CDR3 bases: TGTGCCAGCGGTGGACAGGGATCGAACTATGGCTACACCTTC. Translating it yields CASGGQGSNYGYTF. This chain uses TRBV18 with TRBJ1-2, with 8 bases aligning to TRBD1. With 8 bases clipped from V and 2 bases from J, the junction kept 7 bases outside the gene matches. Germline V CDR1 and CDR2: KGHSH, LQKENI. This CDR3 is 14 amino acids long.

This clone was seen once. The chain uses TRBV7-8 and TRBJ2-7, with 8 positions matching TRBD2. CDR3 length: 17 amino acids. Germline lookup yields CDR1 SGHVS and CDR2 FQNEAQ. Losses at the gene ends were 1 base for V and 1 base for J; bases not matched to a gene: 9. CDR3 coding DNA: TGTGCCAGCAGCTTAGGGATACCTCGGGGGGGATCCTACGAGCAGTACTTC. This codes for CASSLGIPRGGSYEQYF.

This chain links TRBV7-9 with TRBJ1-2; 10 positions agree with TRBD1. Germline CDR1 SEHNR, CDR2 FQNEAQ (reference sequence). The V and J ends lost 4 bases and 2 bases, in that order; junction bases with no gene match: 1. CDR3 length: 14 amino acids. CDR3: CASSWGQGNYGYTF. In nucleotides, the CDR3 is TGTGCCAGCAGCTGGGGACAGGGGAACTATGGCTACACCTTC.

The CDR3 nucleotides are TGTGCCAGCAGTTACTCGCCGGTAGCGGGAACCTACGAGCAGTACTTC. Its translation is CASSYSPVAGTYEQYF. This chain links TRBV6-2 or TRBV6-3 with TRBJ2-7, with 8 bases aligning to TRBD2. V lost 0 bases to trimming and J lost 2 bases; unmatched junction nucleotides: 6. CDR3 size: 16 residues. Germline V CDR1 and CDR2: MNHEY, SVGEGT.

Comment on this clone: This CDR3 is also generated by other DNA sequences in the sample. Here the CDR3 DNA reads TGTGCCAGCTCACCACCGTCTAGCACAGATACGCAGTATTTT. It codes for CASSPPSSTDTQYF. V gene TRBV18 combines with J gene TRBJ2-3; D is unresolved. Germline CDR1 KGHSH, CDR2 LQKENI. This CDR3 contains 14 residues. V was shortened by 0 bases and J by 0 bases, with 4 bases between the two germline ends.

DNA for the CDR3: TGTGCCAGCAGCTCAAGACACTCTAACTATGGCTACACCTTC. The encoded protein is CASSSRHSNYGYTF. The chain is built from TRBV9 and TRBJ1-2; D remains ambiguous. This CDR3 is built from 14 residues. CDR1 SGDLS and CDR2 YYNGEE come from the germline V gene. V was cut by 4 bases and J by 0 bases, with 10 bases left in between.

The chain links TRBV10-1 to TRBJ2-7, with TRBD1 as a possible D gene (6 bases). Deletions cut 3 bases from V and 5 bases from J, with 14 bases between. The germline CDR1 and CDR2 sequences are WNHNN and SYGVQD (reference sequence). This CDR3 region has 14 residues. The chain's CDR3 is CASSDRGPFDEQYF. The CDR3 nucleotides read TGCGCCAGCAGTGACAGGGGACCCTTTGACGAGCAGTACTTC.

This clone was seen only once. The V and J genes are TRBV28 and TRBJ2-6; TRBD1 might be the D (5 bases). From germline, CDR1 is MDHEN and CDR2 SYDVKM. The ends were cut back, 4 bases at V and 0 bases at J, with 10 bases in the middle. This CDR3 contains 16 residues. The chain's CDR3 is CASSSRQISGANVLTF. The CDR3 region has the DNA TGTGCCAGCAGTTCAAGACAGATCTCTGGGGCCAACGTCCTGACTTTC.

The chain uses TRBV10-1 and TRBJ1-2; D gene uncertain. Germline V gene sequence: CDR1 WNHNN, CDR2 SYGVQD (reference sequence). The V end was cut by 0 bases, the J end by 7 bases, with 9 bases between. CDR3 length equals 13 residues. The chain's CDR3 is CASSESRVRGYTF. CDR3 sequence (DNA): TGCGCCAGCAGTGAGTCTCGGGTTCGTGGCTACACCTTC.

The chain joins TRBV3-1 (or the pseudogene TRBV3-2) to TRBJ2-1; 14 nucleotides match TRBD2. Germline loops: CDR1 LGHDT, CDR2 YNNKEL (reference sequence). The CDR3 contains 19 residues. V lost 4 bases and J lost 1; bases outside the gene matches: 9. This chain's CDR3 is CASSRPGTSGSGSYNEQFF. The CDR3, as DNA: TGTGCCAGCAGCCGTCCCGGGACTAGCGGGAGTGGATCCTACAATGAGCAGTTCTTC.

V usage is TRBV25-1 and J usage is TRBJ1-4; D is perhaps TRBD1 (6 bases). CDR1 is MGHDK and CDR2 is SYGVNS in the germline V gene. V was cut by 3 bases and J by 8 bases, with 13 bases left in between. The CDR3 runs to 14 residues. This CDR3 reads CASSDTRGGEKLFF. CDR3 nucleotide sequence: TGTGCCAGCAGTGATACCAGGGGCGGAGAAAAACTGTTTTTT.

The chain has TRBV14 and TRBJ2-1, with TRBD2 identical over 13 bases. CDR3 length: 17 residues. Germline CDR1 SGHDN, CDR2 FVKESK. With V trimmed by 3 bases and J by 1 base, 3 bases remained unmatched. CDR3 region: CASSHLGLAGSYNEQFF. The CDR3 DNA sequence: TGTGCCAGCAGCCATCTGGGACTAGCGGGGTCCTACAATGAGCAGTTCTTC.

J is TRBJ2-2 and V is TRBV4-3; a weak D match, TRBD1 (5 bases). CDR3 length: 15 amino acids. The germline CDR1 and CDR2 sequences are LGHNA and YSLEER. Trimming shortened V by 8 bases and J by 1 base, and 14 bases separated the two germline ends. The DNA of the CDR3 is TGCGCCAGCGCCGGGCTAGGGGTGAACACCGGGGAGCTGTTTTTT. This sequence encodes CASAGLGVNTGELFF.

J is TRBJ2-7 and V is TRBV7-9, with 8 bases matching TRBD2. This CDR3 is 14 amino acids long. CDR1 and CDR2 (germline): SEHNR, FQNEAQ (reference sequence). The trim removed 8 bases at V and 3 bases at J, leaving 9 bases unmatched. The CDR3 DNA is TGTGCCAGCTCCCTACTAGCGGAGAGCTACGAGCAGTACTTC. Its protein is CASSLLAESYEQYF.

The chain links TRBV5-4 to TRBJ2-5; TRBD1 might be the D (5 bases). V lost 0 bases and J 4 bases, leaving 16 bases between the germline ends. The CDR3 runs 16 residues. Germline CDR1 reads SGHNT; CDR2 reads YYREEE (reference sequence). This CDR3 is CASSLGQGYQGETQYF. The CDR3, as DNA: TGTGCCAGCAGCTTGGGTCAGGGATACCAGGGAGAGACCCAGTACTTC.

The V gene is TRBV9, the J gene TRBJ1-2; D is perhaps TRBD1 (6 bases). Germline values: CDR1 SGDLS, CDR2 YYNGEE. The CDR3 spans 13 residues. V lost 4 bases and J lost 2, with 9 bases in between. CDR3 DNA: TGTGCCAGCAGCCTCGGGACAAACTATGGCTACACCTTC. Translating it yields CASSLGTNYGYTF.

This clone was found many times. This chain uses TRBV6-5 with TRBJ2-7; 8 bases match TRBD1. The CDR3 sequence is 12 residues long. CDR1 is MNHEY and CDR2 is SVGAGI in the germline V gene. V lost 6 bases to trimming and J lost 6 bases; unmatched junction nucleotides: 4. The CDR3, as DNA: TGTGCCAGCAGATCCGGGACAGGCGAGCAGTACTTC. This gives the protein CASRSGTGEQYF.

This rearrangement joins TRBV27 to TRBJ2-3, with D maybe TRBD1 (6 bases). The CDR3 contains 15 residues. Deletions cut 2 bases from V and 3 bases from J, with 12 bases between. In germline, CDR1 is MNHEY, CDR2 SMNVEV (reference sequence). CDR3 DNA: TGTGCCAGCAGTTTACTGGTGAGGGGGACAGATACGCAGTATTTT. Translation: CASSLLVRGTDTQYF.

CDR3 bases: TGTGCCAGTAGCGGACCGACAGGGACCGGGGAGCTGTTTTTT. This sequence encodes CASSGPTGTGELFF. The chain employs TRBV19 and TRBJ2-2, with 7 bases matching TRBD1. Germline V gene sequence: CDR1 LNHDA, CDR2 SQIVND (reference sequence). The CDR3 is 14 amino acids. With V trimmed by 6 bases and J by 5 bases, 6 bases remained unmatched.

The V gene is TRBV27, the J gene TRBJ1-6, with D possibly matching TRBD1 (6 bases). V lost 3 bases to trimming and J lost 9 bases, with 12 bases between them. Germline V gives CDR1 MNHEY, CDR2 SMNVEV (reference sequence). The length of the CDR3 is 14 residues. The CDR3 spells CASSFEVGGSPLHF. The CDR3 nucleotides read TGTGCCAGCAGTTTCGAGGTAGGGGGTTCACCCCTCCACTTT.

The V call is TRBV5-4, the J call TRBJ2-3, with 14 bases lining up with TRBD2. The CDR3 is made up of 16 amino acids. J lost 5 bases, V lost 1 base, and 3 bases had no gene match. Germline V gene lookup returns CDR1 SGHNT and CDR2 YYREEE (reference sequence). DNA for the CDR3: TGTGCCAGCAGCTTGAATGGACTAGCGGGGGGAGATACGCAGTATTTT. Translating gives CASSLNGLAGGDTQYF.

The V and J genes are TRBV4-2 and TRBJ1-5; TRBD1 aligns across 10 bases. The CDR3 runs 14 residues. J gave up 6 bases and V 3 bases, and 2 bases lay outside the gene matches. In germline, CDR1 is LGHNA, CDR2 YNFKEQ. CDR3 sequence: CASSQTGGGQPQHF. The CDR3 DNA follows: TGTGCCAGCAGCCAGACAGGGGGCGGTCAGCCCCAGCATTTT.

CDR3 region: CAIRTGSPNTEAFF. The CDR3 coding sequence is TGTGCCATCAGAACAGGGTCCCCAAACACTGAAGCTTTCTTT. The rearrangement links TRBV10-3 to TRBJ1-1; TRBD1 is a possible D gene (6 bases). The CDR3 has 14 amino acids. Germline V gene data show CDR1 as ENHRY and CDR2 as SYGVKD. V was pared by 6 bases and J by 2 bases, with 13 bases between.

This sequence joins TRBV5-4 and TRBJ2-2; 7 nucleotides line up with TRBD2. Trimming took 4 bases from V and 8 from J; bases not matched to a gene: 11. The CDR3 extends over 15 amino acids. The germline V gene encodes CDR1 SGHNT and CDR2 YYREEE (reference sequence). For the CDR3, the DNA is TGTGCCAGCAGCCCGAGGGAGGGAGCCTGGGGGGAGCTGTTTTTT. This codes for CASSPREGAWGELFF.

The chain carries TRBV10-2 and TRBJ1-2, with TRBD1 identical over 12 bases. The length of the CDR3 is 16 residues. J was trimmed by 0 bases and V by 6 bases; bases with no gene match: 5. Germline CDR1 reads WSHSY; CDR2 reads SAAADI. The CDR3 sequence is CASSRGQGASNYGYTF. As DNA, the CDR3 is TGCGCCAGCAGCAGGGGACAGGGGGCCTCTAACTATGGCTACACCTTC.

The chain carries TRBV18 and TRBJ2-1; tentative D call: TRBD2 (5 bases). Germline assignment: CDR1 KGHSH and CDR2 LQKENI. Trimming cost V 3 bases and J 0 bases, with 9 bases left between them. This CDR3 has 15 amino acids. The CDR3 DNA reads TGTGCCAGCTCACCGCTGCGGGCCTCCTACAATGAGCAGTTCTTC. Its protein is CASSPLRASYNEQFF.